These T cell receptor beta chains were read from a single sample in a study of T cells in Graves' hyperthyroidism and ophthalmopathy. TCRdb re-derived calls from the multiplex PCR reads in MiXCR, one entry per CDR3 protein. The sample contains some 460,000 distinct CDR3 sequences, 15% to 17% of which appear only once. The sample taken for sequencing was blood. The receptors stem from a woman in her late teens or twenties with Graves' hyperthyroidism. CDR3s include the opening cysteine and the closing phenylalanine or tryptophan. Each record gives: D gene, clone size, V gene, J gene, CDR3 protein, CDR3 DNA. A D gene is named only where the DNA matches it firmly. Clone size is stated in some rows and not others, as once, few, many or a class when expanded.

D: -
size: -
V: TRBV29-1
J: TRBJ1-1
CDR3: CSVEELENTEAFF
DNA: TGCAGCGTTGAAGAGTTGGAGAACACTGAAGCTTTCTTT

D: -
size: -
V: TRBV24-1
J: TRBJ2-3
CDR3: CATSEGTNSYTDTQYF
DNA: TGTGCCACCAGTGAAGGGACAAACTCGTACACAGATACGCAGTATTTT

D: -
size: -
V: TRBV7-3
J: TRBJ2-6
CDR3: CASSTDGRLSGANVLTF
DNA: TGTGCCAGCAGCACGGACGGAAGACTCTCTGGGGCCAACGTCCTGACTTTC

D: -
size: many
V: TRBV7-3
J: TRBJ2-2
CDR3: CASSLTLAGKTGELFF
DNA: TGTGCCAGCAGCTTAACGCTCGCAGGGAAGACCGGGGAGCTGTTTTTT

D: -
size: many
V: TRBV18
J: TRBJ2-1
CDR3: CASSPPGREYNEQFF
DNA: TGTGCCAGCTCACCACCGGGCCGGGAATACAATGAGCAGTTCTTC

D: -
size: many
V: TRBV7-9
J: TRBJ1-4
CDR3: CASSLSEQGSEKLFF
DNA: TGTGCCAGCAGCTTATCCGAACAGGGATCCGAAAAACTGTTTTTT

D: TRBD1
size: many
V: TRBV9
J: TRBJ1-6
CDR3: CASSDRQGPNSPLHF
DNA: TGTGCCAGCAGCGATCGACAGGGTCCCAATTCACCCCTCCACTTT

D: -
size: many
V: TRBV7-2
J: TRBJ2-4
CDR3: CASSSGRNIQYF
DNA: TGTGCCAGCAGCTCGGGACGGAACATTCAGTACTTC

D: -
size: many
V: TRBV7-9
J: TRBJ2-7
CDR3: CASSSRLGYEQYF
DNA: TGTGCCAGCAGCTCGCGGTTGGGATACGAGCAGTACTTC

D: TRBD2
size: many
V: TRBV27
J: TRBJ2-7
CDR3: CASSLRGLAGYEQYF
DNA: TGTGCCAGCAGTTTACGGGGACTAGCGGGCTACGAGCAGTACTTC

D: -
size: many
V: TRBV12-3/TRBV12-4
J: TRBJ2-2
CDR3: CASSTGGGTGELFF
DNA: TGTGCCAGCAGCACCGGTGGGGGTACCGGGGAGCTGTTTTTT

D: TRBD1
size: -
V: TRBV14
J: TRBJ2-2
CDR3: CASSPRSGTGATGELFF
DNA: TGTGCCAGCAGCCCTCGCTCCGGGACAGGGGCCACCGGGGAGCTGTTTTTT

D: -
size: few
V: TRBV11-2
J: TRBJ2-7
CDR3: CASSPGASGYEQYF
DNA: TGTGCCAGCAGCCCGGGGGCTAGCGGTTACGAGCAGTACTTC

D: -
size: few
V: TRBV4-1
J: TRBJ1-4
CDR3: CASSQANMGFRNEKLLF
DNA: TGCGCCAGCAGCCAAGCGAATATGGGTTTTCGTAATGAAAAACTGCTTTTT

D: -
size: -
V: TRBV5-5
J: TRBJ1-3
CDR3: CASSLMDWSGNTIYF
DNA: TGTGCCAGCAGCCTCATGGATTGGTCGGGAAACACCATATATTTT